This is a list of T cell receptor beta chains from one sample in a study of OX40 agonist ivuxolimab in advanced cancers. Method: immunoSEQ multiplex PCR; TCRdb's copy keeps in-frame clones and lacks some. Of tens of thousands of clones in the sample, about 78% were seen once. Here the sequenced sample was CD4+ or CD8+ T cells sorted from blood, taken in a trial of the OX40 agonist ivuxolimab. The receptors come from an adult with an advanced solid tumor such as melanoma, head and neck, liver or kidney cancer. The conserved cysteine and the conserved F or W are not part of the CDR3 here. D genes are given only for firm matches.

d_gene	v_gene	j_gene	CDR3aa
-	TRBV28	TRBJ2-1	ASSTLANSYNEQF
-	TRBV27	TRBJ1-5	ASSLTLTHQPQH
TRBD2	TRBV9	TRBJ2-1	ASSDAGEFDEQF
-	TRBV2	TRBJ2-7	ASSLTPNPSYEQY
TRBD2	TRBV10-1	TRBJ2-3	ASSDRAGSSTDTQY
TRBD1	TRBV4-2	TRBJ1-6	ASSVATGVDSPLH
-	TRBV6-6	TRBJ2-6	ASSSGANVLT
TRBD1	TRBV2	TRBJ2-2	ASWTGGSTGELF
TRBD2	TRBV5-6	TRBJ2-1	ASSKTSGYNEQF
TRBD2	TRBV7-9	TRBJ2-2	ASSSTQAGRAGELF
TRBD1	TRBV27	TRBJ1-5	ASSNRDRGGNQPQH
-	TRBV28	TRBJ1-5	ASSLTQNQPQH
-	TRBV27	TRBJ2-3	ASSLDFGADTQY
TRBD1	TRBV6-5	TRBJ1-1	ASSLTGAEAF
-	TRBV27	TRBJ1-2	ASSPGLRYGYT
TRBD2	TRBV27	TRBJ2-5	ASSLGLAGVETQY
TRBD1	TRBV4-1	TRBJ1-3	ASSQDPGGISGNTIY
TRBD2	TRBV9	TRBJ2-3	ASSDGSGYDTDTQY
-	TRBV30	TRBJ2-1	AWSVGDNEQF
TRBD2	TRBV28	TRBJ2-1	ASSSRTSGSLSNEQF
-	TRBV27	TRBJ1-1	ASSLGGGNTEAF
-	TRBV29-1	TRBJ1-2	SVEPTGNYGYT
-	TRBV4-1	TRBJ2-1	ASSQGENEQF
-	TRBV30	TRBJ2-2	AWSALSFGELF
-	TRBV5-6	TRBJ1-1	ASSIGGNTEAF
TRBD1	TRBV28	TRBJ1-6	ASSFLRTGSSYNSPLH
-	TRBV9	TRBJ1-5	ASSRAKSDQPQH
TRBD1	TRBV7-9	TRBJ2-7	ASSHTGGASYEQY
-	TRBV7-8	TRBJ2-3	ASDSGTSDTQY
-	TRBV5-4	TRBJ1-1	ATHLGTGTGTEAF
-	TRBV30	TRBJ2-7	AWSVGRPYEQY
TRBD2	TRBV27	TRBJ2-7	ASSSQGFSGGRYEQY
TRBD2	TRBV5-4	TRBJ2-1	ASSLDTSGTSNEQF
TRBD2	TRBV5-4	TRBJ2-7	ASSPVAGVREEQY
-	TRBV7-3	TRBJ2-1	ASSSTPTLYNEQF
TRBD2	TRBV5-4	TRBJ2-5	ASSLGPGLAGEEETQY
-	TRBV9	TRBJ2-1	ASSVTGRVDEQF
TRBD2	TRBV4-1	TRBJ2-2	ASSQGREIGELF
TRBD1	TRBV4-1	TRBJ1-5	ASSPLTGIQPQH
-	TRBV6-6	TRBJ2-7	ASREQSSFYEQY
TRBD1	TRBV28	TRBJ1-2	ASRYPQGANT
TRBD2	TRBV2	TRBJ2-1	ASSDLPGLPGYNEQF
-	TRBV9	TRBJ2-7	ASSVAPSYEQY
TRBD1	TRBV13	TRBJ2-4	ASSLVRTGGFENIQY
-	TRBV6-5	TRBJ2-3	ASSPDSSLEGTQY
TRBD2	TRBV18	TRBJ2-1	ASSPGTSGDDNEQF
-	TRBV4-2	TRBJ1-1	ASSPGAGPTEAF
-	TRBV27	TRBJ1-1	ASSLGTEAF
-	TRBV28	TRBJ1-2	ASSYLQDYGYT
TRBD1	TRBV7-9	TRBJ2-6	ASSPTGGAGANVLT
-	TRBV7-9	TRBJ2-1	ASSLVGTEQF
TRBD2	TRBV28	TRBJ2-2	ASSFISGKLDTGELF
TRBD1	TRBV4-2	TRBJ2-3	ASSQESQGVDTQY
-	TRBV5-4	TRBJ2-3	ASSLEGGYTDTQY
-	TRBV6-5	TRBJ1-1	ASSYSKELEAF
-	TRBV13	TRBJ1-2	ASSLSPGTGYT
TRBD1	TRBV18	TRBJ2-1	ASSPSGRQGYNNEQF
-	TRBV6-5	TRBJ2-7	ASRKGVPEQY
TRBD1	TRBV2	TRBJ1-1	ASRQDRGVTEAF